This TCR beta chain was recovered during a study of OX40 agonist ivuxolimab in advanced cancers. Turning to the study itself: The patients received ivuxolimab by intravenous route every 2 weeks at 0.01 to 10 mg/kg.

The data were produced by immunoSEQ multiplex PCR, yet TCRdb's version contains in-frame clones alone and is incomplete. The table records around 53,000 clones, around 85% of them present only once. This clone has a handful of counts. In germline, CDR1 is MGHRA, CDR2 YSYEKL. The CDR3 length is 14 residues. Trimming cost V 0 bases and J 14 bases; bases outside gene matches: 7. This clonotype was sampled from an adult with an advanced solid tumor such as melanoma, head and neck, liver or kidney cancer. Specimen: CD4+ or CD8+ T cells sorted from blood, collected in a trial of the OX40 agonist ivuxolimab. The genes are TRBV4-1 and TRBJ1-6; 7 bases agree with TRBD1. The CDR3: CASSQEQGRESLHF. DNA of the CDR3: TGCGCCAGCAGCCAAGAACAGGGGAGAGAATCCCTCCACTTT.